This TCR beta chain appears in the sequencing data of a study of blood T cell repertoires in COVID-19. Turning to the study itself: The United States, Italy and Spain supplied acute and convalescent COVID-19 samples. T cells, B-cell-depleted T cells, or PBMCs provided the cDNA or gDNA that served as material.

The CDR3 runs to 18 residues. Germline CDR1 reads SGDLS; CDR2 reads YYNGEE. J lost 0 bases, V lost 0 bases, and 4 bases had no gene match. The table came from immunoSEQ multiplex PCR; TCRdb's copy has only in-frame clones and leaves some out. The sample records under 85,000 clones, roughly 73% being singletons. This chain connects TRBV9 to TRBJ2-1, with 12 nucleotides matching TRBD2. Sample: peripheral blood. This TCR derives from a human donor in a cohort sampled during active COVID-19. CDR3 loop: CASSVGTSGISSYNEQFF. CDR3 nucleotide sequence: TGTGCCAGCAGCGTAGGGACTAGCGGGATAAGCTCCTACAATGAGCAGTTCTTC. The full variable domain, rest sourced from reference TRBV9 and TRBJ2-1, is DSGVTQTPKHLITATGQRVTLRCSPRSGDLSVYWYQQSLDQGLQFLIQYYNGEERAKGNILERFSAQQFPDLHSELNLSSLELGDSALYFCASSVGTSGISSYNEQFFGPGTRLTVL.